This T cell receptor (beta chain) was obtained from a study of technical replicates of blood from a few donors. Assay: immunoSEQ multiplex PCR; the TCRdb copy retains only in-frame clones and omits some. The sample holds about 44,000 clones, about 96% seen once. The germline V gene encodes CDR1 MNHEY and CDR2 SVGAGI. The CDR3 runs 13 residues. With 0 bases removed from V and 5 bases from J, the gap between germline ends came to 5 bases. The sample comprised T cells isolated from PBMCs. The V call is TRBV6-5, the J call TRBJ2-1; D gene ambiguous. The receptor comes from a human donor in good health. CDR3 residues: CASSYSSNNEQFF. Written as DNA, the CDR3 is TGTGCCAGCAGTTACTCGTCTAACAATGAGCAGTTCTTC.